The present TCR beta chain was sequenced within a study of T cell responses to AZD1222 COVID-19 vaccine. Study conclusions and caveats: It should be noted that donors were predominantly white British and more often female, and clonal diversity was possibly underestimated. Baseline seropositives among AZD1222 recipients totaled only 5 to 7.

Germline CDR1 reads SGDLS; CDR2 reads YYNGEE. This CDR3 contains 17 residues. V lost 4 bases and J 1 base, leaving 20 bases between the germline ends. Comments on this clone: Its specificity is not known.

TCRdb keeps only in-frame clones here, not all; method: immunoSEQ multiplex PCR. This sample carries around 110,000 clones, approximately 83% of them seen once, and the ten largest clones take 3.9%. The sample consisted of peripheral blood, taken on day 0 of MenACWY control vaccination. The genes are TRBV9 and TRBJ1-1; TRBD1 is a possible D gene (6 bases). The source of this sequence is an adult in good health. The CDR3 reads CASSPRGGRDTNTEAFF. CDR3 DNA: TGTGCCAGCAGCCCGAGAGGGGGGAGGGACACGAACACTGAAGCTTTCTTT.